This T cell receptor beta chain was sequenced during a study of regulatory T cells in long-lasting Graves disease. Through Arm-PCR of CDR3 regions and iRepertoire HTBI primers, TCR beta libraries were built. TCRdb re-derived calls from the multiplex PCR reads in MiXCR, one entry per CDR3 protein. Of around 460,000 distinct CDR3 sequences listed, 13% to 15% are singletons. As to time point: newly diagnosed GD, antithyroid drugs for less than 3 months. Extracted RNA from PBMCs served as the source of the TCR library. The study, taken as a whole, reports: Newly diagnosed Graves' patients had higher TCR diversity than persistent ones.

In this sample, this clonotype turned up many times. What it recognizes is unknown. The CDR3 loop spans 15 amino acids. Trimming shortened V by 2 bases and J by 1 base, and 11 bases separated the two germline ends. In germline, CDR1 is MNHEY, CDR2 SMNVEV (reference sequence). The same sample was also used in a study of T cells in Graves' hyperthyroidism and ophthalmopathy. That paper adds: Ophthalmopathy was separated from stable hyperthyroidism by a 13 V-J model.

Sequencing used peripheral blood mononuclear cells (PBMCs), obtained at new diagnosis, from a patient treated with antithyroid drugs. This chain connects TRBV27 to TRBJ1-1; D is uncertain. The clonotype comes from a woman between 50 and 59 years old with Graves disease. Written as DNA, the CDR3 is TGTGCCAGCAGTTTAACAGCCTTTAGGAACACTGAAGCTTTCTTT. Its protein product is CASSLTAFRNTEAFF.